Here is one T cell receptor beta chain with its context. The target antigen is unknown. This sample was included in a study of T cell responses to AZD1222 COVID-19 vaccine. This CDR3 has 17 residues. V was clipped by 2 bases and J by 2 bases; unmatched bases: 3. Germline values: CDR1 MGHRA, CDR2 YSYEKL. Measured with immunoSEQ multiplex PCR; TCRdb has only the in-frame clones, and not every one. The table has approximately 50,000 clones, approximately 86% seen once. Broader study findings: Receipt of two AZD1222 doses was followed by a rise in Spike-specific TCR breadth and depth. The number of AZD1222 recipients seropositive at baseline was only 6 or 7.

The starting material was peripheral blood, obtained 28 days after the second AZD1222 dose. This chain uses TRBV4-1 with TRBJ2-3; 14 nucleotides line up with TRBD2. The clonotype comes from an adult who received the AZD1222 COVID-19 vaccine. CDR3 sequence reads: CASSQSGLAGATDTQYF. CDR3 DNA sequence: TGCGCCAGCAGCCAATCGGGACTAGCGGGAGCCACAGATACGCAGTATTTT.